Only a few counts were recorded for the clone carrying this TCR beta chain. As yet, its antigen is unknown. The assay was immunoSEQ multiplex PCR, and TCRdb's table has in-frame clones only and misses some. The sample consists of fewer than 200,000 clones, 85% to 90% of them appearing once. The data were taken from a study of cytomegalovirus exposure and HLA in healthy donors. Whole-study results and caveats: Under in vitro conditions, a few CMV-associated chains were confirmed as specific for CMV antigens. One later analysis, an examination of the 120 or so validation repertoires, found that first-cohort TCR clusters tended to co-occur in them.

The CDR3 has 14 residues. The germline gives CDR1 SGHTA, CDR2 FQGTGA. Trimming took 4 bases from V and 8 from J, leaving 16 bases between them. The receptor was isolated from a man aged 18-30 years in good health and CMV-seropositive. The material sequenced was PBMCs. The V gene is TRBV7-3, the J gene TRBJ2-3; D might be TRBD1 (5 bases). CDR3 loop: CASSSTDSMGTQYF. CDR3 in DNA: TGTGCCAGCAGCTCCACCGACAGCATGGGTACGCAGTATTTT.